The clone carrying this T cell receptor beta chain has a count of ten or more. The antigen is undetermined. TCRdb re-derived calls from the 5' RACE reads in MiXCR, one entry per CDR3 protein. The repertoire holds 240,000 or so distinct CDR3 sequences, with roughly 10% as singletons. The data were obtained in a study of CD8 T cells in ankylosing spondylitis. Study-wide points: Eight or nine highly homologous variants formed a TCR beta motif that appeared characteristic of ankylosing spondylitis blood. A CD8+ phenotype characterized the disease-linked clones, which were relatively rare in peripheral blood.

Looked up from germline, CDR1 is SGHKS and CDR2 is YYEKEE (reference sequence). The V gene end was trimmed by 5 bases and the J gene end by 0 bases; junction bases not matched to a gene: 7. The length of the CDR3 is 16 residues. Sequencing used blood, either unsorted or a sorted T cell fraction (not recorded which). V gene TRBV5-5 combines with J gene TRBJ2-2, with 7 bases lining up with TRBD1. This TCR came from a male donor with ankylosing spondylitis or in good health (not recorded which). The CDR3 is CASRISGTANTGELFF. The CDR3, as DNA: TGTGCCAGCAGAATCTCCGGGACAGCGAACACCGGGGAGCTGTTTTTT.